This T cell receptor (beta chain) was identified in a study of radiotherapy plus CTLA-4 blockade in lung cancer. Study at large: Objective responses emerged in 15% to 20% of patients, and 25% to 40% attained disease control. Study conclusions and caveats: Early clonal dynamics of blood T cells, together with interferon-beta, were reported as the best response predictor. The study found tumor-derived TCR clones expanded in blood after radiotherapy plus ipilimumab.

Enrolled patients, whose metastatic non-small-cell lung cancer was chemo-refractory, received focal radiation plus CTLA-4 blockade with ipilimumab. Points on this clone: The antigen is undetermined.

Data came from immunoSEQ multiplex PCR; TCRdb stores just in-frame clones and leaves some out. The data hold some 78,000 clones, with roughly 86% observed a single time. The CDR3 has 18 amino acids. Trimming stripped 6 bases from V and 7 bases from J, with 31 bases between. Germline CDR1 and CDR2: SGHTA and FQGNSA. V usage is TRBV7-2 and J usage is TRBJ2-7; TRBD1 or TRBD2 may be the D gene (5 bases each). The TCR sequence derives from a human donor with non-small cell lung cancer who had a partial response to radiotherapy plus ipilimumab. Sequences were derived from peripheral blood, sampled from a patient treated with radiotherapy plus ipilimumab. CDR3 region: CASRRKGKPDSAKGEQYV. The CDR3 DNA reads as TGTGCCAGCAGACGCAAGGGAAAACCGGACTCAGCGAAGGGGGAGCAGTACGTC.